This note documents a single T cell receptor (beta chain) sequence. The data belong to a study of blood T cell repertoires in COVID-19. Study overall: The analysed material was cDNA or gDNA that came from T cells, B-cell-depleted T cells, or PBMCs.

The germline CDR1 and CDR2 sequences are LNHNV and YYDKDF (reference sequence). The CDR3 covers 16 residues. V shed 1 base, J shed 0 bases, and the junction held 3 bases outside the gene matches. The data were produced by immunoSEQ multiplex PCR, yet TCRdb's version contains in-frame clones alone and is incomplete. Of some 160,000 clones listed, 86% were seen once; the top ten hold about 3.9%. J is TRBJ1-2 and V is TRBV15; 9 bases align to TRBD1. Sequenced material: peripheral blood. This TCR was recovered from a woman in her 70s with acute or convalescent COVID-19. The CDR3 here is CATSRGGQGANYGYTF. The CDR3 DNA reads as TGTGCCACCAGCAGAGGGGGACAGGGAGCTAACTATGGCTACACCTTC.